This paragraph reports one T cell receptor beta chain. The entry originates in a study of blood T cell repertoires in COVID-19. Study as a whole: Researchers got acute and convalescent COVID-19 samples from the United States, Italy and Spain. T cells, B-cell-depleted T cells, or PBMCs supplied cDNA or gDNA.

Trimming removed 2 bases from V and 12 bases from J, with 11 bases in between. The germline gives CDR1 LGHNA, CDR2 YSLEER. The CDR3 has 12 amino acids. In the study's own analysis: Amplified reference gene primers provided the basis for estimating nucleated cell counts. Generated by immunoSEQ multiplex PCR, the TCRdb table keeps only in-frame clones and is missing some. That table supplies the V and J calls and clone size; D and trimming were determined from the DNA. Among roughly 73,000 clones, more than 75% were seen once, and the ten largest hold roughly 1.5%. This sequence was found in a man in his fifties with acute or convalescent COVID-19. Material for sequencing was peripheral blood. The chain employs TRBV4-3 and TRBJ1-3; D gene uncertain. This CDR3 is CASSQRGGHIYF. Here the CDR3 DNA reads TGCGCCAGCAGCCAACGAGGCGGGCACATATATTTT.